This TCR beta chain was identified during a study of Graves' ophthalmopathy and Graves' hyperthyroidism. Study-wide results and limits: A classifier, a 13-signature model, separated ophthalmopathy from stable hyperthyroidism with 85% to 90% sensitivity and approximately 80% specificity.

CDR3 size: 13 residues. Germline CDR1 MNHNS, CDR2 SASEGT. The V and J ends lost 6 bases and 1 base respectively, with 10 bases between them. From RNA, the CDR3 regions of TCR beta chains were amplified and sequenced. RT-PCR in the first round used HTBI primers; a second-round multiplex PCR followed. TCRdb passed the multiplex PCR reads through MiXCR, listing each CDR3 protein once. The sample has a few hundred thousand distinct CDR3 sequences; approximately 15% are singletons. To note about this clonotype: The antigen remains unidentified.

The gene calls are TRBV6-1 and TRBJ2-7; a possible D gene is TRBD1 (6 bases). This sequence was found in a woman aged 18-29 years with stable Graves' hyperthyroidism. Sequenced input: peripheral blood. CDR3 nucleotide sequence: TGTGCCAGCAGGAGACAGGAGTCCTACGAGCAGTACTTC. Protein product: CASRRQESYEQYF.